This is a list of T cell receptor beta chains from one sample in a study of regulatory T cells in long-lasting Graves disease. TCRdb re-analysed the multiplex PCR reads in MiXCR, keeping a single row per CDR3 protein. The table lists hundreds of thousands of distinct CDR3 sequences, about 12% of them singletons. This sample was shared with a second study, whose subject was T cells in Graves' hyperthyroidism and ophthalmopathy.

The input for sequencing was peripheral blood mononuclear cells (PBMCs), taken at new diagnosis, from a patient treated with antithyroid drugs. The receptors were gathered from a woman aged 25 to 45 with Graves disease. The CDR3 runs from the conserved cysteine through the conserved F or W. A D gene is named only where the DNA matches it firmly. Clone size, where shown, is once, few, many, or a class for clones that have expanded.

clone_size | d_call | j_call | v_call | cdr3_aa | cdr3_nt
. | TRBD1 | TRBJ1-1 | TRBV28 | CASSRGTTGMNTEAFF | TGTGCCAGCAGTCGGGGGACGACAGGGATGAACACTGAAGCTTTCTTT
many | TRBD2 | TRBJ2-1 | TRBV28 | CASRAPGIAGGWEQFF | TGTGCCAGCAGGGCCCCCGGGATAGCGGGAGGCTGGGAGCAGTTCTTC
many | . | TRBJ2-2 | TRBV2 | CASSPPGRDANTGELFF | TGTGCCAGCTCACCTCCGGGCCGAGACGCGAACACCGGGGAGCTGTTTTTT
many | TRBD2 | TRBJ2-1 | TRBV5-1 | CASSLALAHTEQFF | TGCGCCAGCAGCTTGGCACTAGCGCACACCGAGCAGTTCTTC
many | . | TRBJ2-1 | TRBV5-5 | CASTQDGHNEQFF | TGTGCCAGCACCCAGGACGGACACAATGAGCAGTTCTTC
many | . | TRBJ1-2 | TRBV7-2 | CASSFGGAGVGGYTF | TGTGCCAGCAGCTTCGGGGGCGCAGGTGTCGGTGGCTACACCTTC
many | . | TRBJ1-2 | TRBV30 | CAWSTGYGYTF | TGTGCCTGGAGTACAGGGTACGGCTACACCTTC
many | . | TRBJ2-5 | TRBV20-1 | CSARPGPQETQYF | TGCAGTGCTAGACCGGGTCCCCAAGAGACCCAGTACTTC
. | . | TRBJ2-1 | TRBV12-3/TRBV12-4 | CASSLEAFPTDEQFF | TGTGCCAGCAGTTTAGAAGCTTTCCCGACTGACGAGCAGTTCTTC
many | . | TRBJ1-1 | TRBV20-1 | CSANEHVQNTEAFF | TGCAGTGCTAACGAACACGTCCAGAACACTGAAGCTTTCTTT
many | . | TRBJ1-1 | TRBV10-3 | CAIGRGVWNTEAFF | TGTGCCATAGGACGGGGGGTATGGAACACTGAAGCTTTCTTT
many | . | TRBJ2-7 | TRBV12-3/TRBV12-4 | CASSFQALSEQYF | TGTGCCAGCAGTTTCCAAGCCCTGTCCGAGCAGTACTTC
many | . | TRBJ1-3 | TRBV11-2 | CASSLWADSGNTIYF | TGTGCCAGCAGCTTATGGGCAGACTCTGGAAACACCATATATTTT
many | TRBD1 | TRBJ2-5 | TRBV2 | CASRWGTASQETQYF | TGTGCCAGCAGGTGGGGGACAGCCAGCCAAGAGACCCAGTACTTC
many | . | TRBJ1-1 | TRBV2 | CASTREGKTFF | TGTGCCAGCACGAGGGAGGGGAAGACTTTCTTT
many | TRBD1 | TRBJ2-5 | TRBV11-3 | CASSPSKLYRDSQETQYF | TGTGCCAGCAGCCCCTCAAAGCTGTACCGGGACAGCCAAGAGACCCAGTACTTC
. | . | TRBJ2-2 | TRBV5-1 | CASTDGLNVGELFF | TGCGCCAGCACGGACGGACTAAATGTCGGGGAGCTGTTTTTT
. | . | TRBJ2-2 | TRBV5-1 | CASSFDGMGHTGELFF | TGCGCCAGCAGCTTCGACGGGATGGGGCACACCGGGGAGCTGTTTTTT
few | TRBD2 | TRBJ2-5 | TRBV6-2/TRBV6-3 | CASSYGSGSGLGQETQYF | TGTGCCAGCAGTTACGGTAGCGGGAGTGGATTGGGACAAGAGACCCAGTACTTC
few | TRBD2 | TRBJ2-7 | TRBV6-1 | CASSETSGSRYEQYF | TGTGCCAGCAGTGAAACTAGCGGGAGCAGGTACGAGCAGTACTTC
many | . | TRBJ1-1 | TRBV27 | CASTPTWGRESEAFF | TGTGCCAGCACCCCGACCTGGGGCAGGGAGTCTGAAGCTTTCTTT
few | . | TRBJ2-2 | TRBV24-1 | CATSDEITGELFF | TGTGCCACCAGTGACGAGATCACCGGGGAGCTGTTTTTT
many | TRBD1 | TRBJ2-5 | TRBV2 | CASREGTGGMTQYF | TGTGCCAGCAGAGAGGGGACAGGTGGTATGACCCAGTACTTC
many | TRBD1 | TRBJ1-2 | TRBV28 | CASSAIGTALYGYTF | TGTGCCAGCAGCGCTATCGGGACAGCCCTCTATGGCTACACCTTC
. | TRBD1 | TRBJ2-7 | TRBV7-2 | CASSQGGISYEQYF | TGTGCCAGCAGCCAAGGGGGCATCTCCTACGAGCAGTACTTC
. | TRBD2 | TRBJ2-7 | TRBV19 | CASSRTSGTPYEQYF | TGTGCCAGTAGTAGGACTAGCGGGACCCCTTACGAGCAGTACTTC
once | . | TRBJ1-3 | TRBV11-2 | CASRRDGTGNTIYF | TGTGCCAGCCGTAGAGACGGGACTGGAAACACCATATATTTT
many | TRBD2 | TRBJ2-2 | TRBV7-9 | CASSDGLAGGDTGELFF | TGTGCCAGCAGCGACGGACTAGCGGGAGGGGACACCGGGGAGCTGTTTTTT
. | . | TRBJ2-5 | TRBV7-9 | CASSFGTPGRETQYF | TGTGCCAGCAGCTTTGGAACACCGGGAAGGGAGACCCAGTACTTC
many | . | TRBJ2-6 | TRBV5-1 | CASSRSYSGANVLTF | TGCGCCAGCAGTCGTTCATACTCTGGGGCCAACGTCCTGACTTTC
many | . | TRBJ2-5 | TRBV11-2 | CASSPWTEETQYF | TGTGCCAGCAGCCCATGGACAGAAGAGACCCAGTACTTC
many | TRBD2 | TRBJ2-7 | TRBV14 | CASSQAAGWDYEQYF | TGTGCCAGCAGCCAAGCAGCGGGATGGGATTACGAGCAGTACTTC
. | TRBD1 | TRBJ1-2 | TRBV15 | CATSRDWMEGARGYTF | TGTGCCACCAGCAGAGATTGGATGGAGGGGGCGCGGGGCTACACCTTC
many | . | TRBJ2-4 | TRBV18 | CASSPDAVLAKNIQYF | TGTGCCAGCTCACCAGATGCAGTTCTAGCCAAAAACATTCAGTACTTC
many | TRBD2 | TRBJ2-2 | TRBV11-2 | CASSPRTSGRRTGELFF | TGTGCCAGCAGCCCAAGGACTAGCGGGAGACGGACCGGGGAGCTGTTTTTT
many | TRBD1 | TRBJ2-1 | TRBV6-1 | CASSLGGTGINEQFF | TGTGCCAGCAGCCTCGGGGGGACAGGGATCAATGAGCAGTTCTTC
many | . | TRBJ1-4 | TRBV5-1 | CASSLEPANEKLFF | TGCGCCAGCAGCTTGGAGCCAGCAAATGAAAAACTGTTTTTT
many | . | TRBJ2-7 | TRBV12-3/TRBV12-4 | CASSFSTRGTSEQYF | TGTGCCAGCAGTTTCAGTACTAGGGGGACGAGCGAGCAGTACTTC
. | . | TRBJ2-7 | TRBV19 | CASSPGQSNYEQYF | TGTGCCAGTAGTCCAGGACAGTCCAACTACGAGCAGTACTTC
. | . | TRBJ1-3 | TRBV19 | CASSIDMDSSGNTIYF | TGTGCCAGTAGTATAGACATGGACAGCTCTGGAAACACCATATATTTT
many | . | TRBJ2-1 | TRBV9 | CASSVDSNNEQFF | TGTGCCAGCAGCGTAGACTCGAACAATGAGCAGTTCTTC
few | TRBD2 | TRBJ2-5 | TRBV7-9 | CASMRGTSGRETQYF | TGTGCCAGCATGCGCGGGACTAGCGGGAGAGAGACCCAGTACTTC
few | . | TRBJ2-1 | TRBV7-9 | CASNPILTRGYNEQFF | TGTGCCAGCAACCCTATACTGACACGTGGCTACAATGAGCAGTTCTTC
. | TRBD2 | TRBJ2-1 | TRBV7-2 | CASSSASGRSYNEQLF | TGTGCCAGCAGCTCGGCTAGCGGGCGGTCCTACAATGAGCAGCTCTTC
many | . | TRBJ2-3 | TRBV7-9 | CASSSGATASTDTQYF | TGTGCCAGCAGCTCCGGGGCTACCGCTAGCACAGATACGCAGTATTTT
many | . | TRBJ2-1 | TRBV4-2 | CASSQGYSGSYNEQFF | TGTGCCAGCAGCCAAGGCTATAGCGGTTCCTACAATGAGCAGTTCTTC
few | . | TRBJ2-6 | TRBV4-3 | CASSQETGPISGANVLTF | TGCGCCAGCAGCCAAGAAACAGGTCCCATCTCTGGGGCCAACGTCCTGACTTTC
few | . | TRBJ1-6 | TRBV2 | CASSPRGGGNSPLHF | TGTGCCAGCAGTCCTCGGGGTGGTGGAAATTCACCCCTCCACTTT
many | . | TRBJ2-3 | TRBV5-1 | CASSLARASTDTQYF | TGCGCCAGCAGCTTGGCCCGGGCTAGCACAGATACGCAGTATTTT
. | . | TRBJ2-7 | TRBV9 | CASSVDDSPSYEQYF | TGTGCCAGCAGCGTAGACGACAGCCCCTCCTACGAGCAGTACTTC
many | TRBD2 | TRBJ2-2 | TRBV27 | CASSRPGLGRPGELFF | TGTGCCAGCAGTCGTCCGGGACTAGGAAGGCCCGGGGAGCTGTTTTTT
many | . | TRBJ1-4 | TRBV2 | CASSEFRWGEKLFF | TGTGCCAGCAGTGAATTTAGGTGGGGTGAAAAACTGTTTTTT
. | . | TRBJ1-6 | TRBV7-9 | CASSLEGGSPLHF | TGTGCCAGCAGCTTAGAGGGTGGTTCACCCCTCCACTTT
many | . | TRBJ2-3 | TRBV11-3 | CASSSVETQYF | TGTGCCAGCAGCTCGGTAGAGACGCAGTATTTT
many | . | TRBJ1-2 | TRBV29-1 | CSVEGGGRGGYTF | TGCAGCGTTGAAGGAGGGGGTAGGGGAGGCTACACCTTC
many | TRBD2 | TRBJ2-7 | TRBV20-1 | CSALVGGPREQYF | TGCAGTGCTCTAGTGGGAGGGCCCCGGGAGCAGTACTTC
. | . | TRBJ1-4 | TRBV2 | CASRNRVGGTNEKLFF | TGTGCCAGCAGGAACAGGGTAGGGGGGACTAATGAAAAACTGTTTTTT
few | TRBD1 | TRBJ1-2 | TRBV28 | CASRLKWTGNGYTF | TGTGCCAGCAGGCTCAAATGGACAGGGAATGGCTACACCTTC
few | . | TRBJ1-2 | TRBV20-1 | CSARDNRVYGYTF | TGCAGTGCTAGAGATAACAGGGTCTATGGCTACACCTTC
few | . | TRBJ2-7 | TRBV5-1 | CASSSVLVQGGSEQYF | TGCGCCAGCAGCTCAGTTCTAGTACAAGGGGGAAGCGAGCAGTACTTC